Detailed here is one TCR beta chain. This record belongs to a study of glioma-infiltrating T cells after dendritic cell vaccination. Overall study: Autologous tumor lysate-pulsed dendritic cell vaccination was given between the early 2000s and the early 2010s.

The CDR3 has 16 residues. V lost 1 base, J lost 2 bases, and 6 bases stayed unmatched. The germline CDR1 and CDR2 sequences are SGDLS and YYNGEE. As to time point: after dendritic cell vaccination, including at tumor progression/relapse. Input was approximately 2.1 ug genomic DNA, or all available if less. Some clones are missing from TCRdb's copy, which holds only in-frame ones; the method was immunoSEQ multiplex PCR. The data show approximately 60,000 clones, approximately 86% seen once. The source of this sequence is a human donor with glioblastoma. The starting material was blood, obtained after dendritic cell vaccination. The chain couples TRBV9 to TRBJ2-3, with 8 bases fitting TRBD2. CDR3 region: CASSVNSGGSTDTQYF. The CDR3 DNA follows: TGTGCCAGCAGCGTAAACAGCGGGGGATCCACAGATACGCAGTATTTT. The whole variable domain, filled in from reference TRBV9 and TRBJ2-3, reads DSGVTQTPKHLITATGQRVTLRCSPRSGDLSVYWYQQSLDQGLQFLIQYYNGEERAKGNILERFSAQQFPDLHSELNLSSLELGDSALYFCASSVNSGGSTDTQYFGPGTRLTVL.